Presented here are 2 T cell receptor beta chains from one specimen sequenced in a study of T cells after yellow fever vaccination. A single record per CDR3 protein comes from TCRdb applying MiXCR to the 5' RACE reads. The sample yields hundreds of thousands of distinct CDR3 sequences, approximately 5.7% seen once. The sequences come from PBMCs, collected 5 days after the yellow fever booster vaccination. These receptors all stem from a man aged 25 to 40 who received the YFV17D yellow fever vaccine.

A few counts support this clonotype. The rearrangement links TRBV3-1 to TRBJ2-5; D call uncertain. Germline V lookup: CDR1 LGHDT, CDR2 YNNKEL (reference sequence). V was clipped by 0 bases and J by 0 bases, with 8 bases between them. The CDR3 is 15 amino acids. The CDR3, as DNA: TGTGCCAGCAGCCAAGAGAGAGGCCACCAAGAGACCCAGTACTTC. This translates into CASSQERGHQETQYF.

CDR3 region: CASSFRRTGTTDTQYF. In nucleotides, the CDR3 is TGTGCCAGCAGTTTCAGGCGGACAGGGACCACAGATACGCAGTATTTT. V usage is TRBV12-3 or TRBV12-4 and J usage is TRBJ2-3; 8 nucleotides match TRBD1. The CDR3 has 16 amino acids. Trimming took 3 bases from V and 2 from J; bases not matched to a gene: 7.